These T cell receptor beta chains were read from a single sample in a study of T cell responses to AZD1222 COVID-19 vaccine. Profiling relied on immunoSEQ multiplex PCR, and the TCRdb table lists in-frame clones only, not all of them. The sample contains some 200,000 clones, just over 90% of which appear only once. This specimen consisted of peripheral blood, obtained 28 days after the second AZD1222 dose. All receptors derive from an adult who received the AZD1222 COVID-19 vaccine. Each CDR3 is given with its conserved first and last residue. The D gene is left open where the match is weak. Only some rows state a clone size, as once, few, many or a class for expanded clones.

v_call	d_call	j_call	clone_size	cdr3_nt	cdr3_aa
TRBV24-1	TRBD1	TRBJ1-6	NA	TGTGCCACCAGTGGGACTCACAGGGGCGACTCCTATAATTCACCCCTCCACTTT	CATSGTHRGDSYNSPLHF
TRBV4-3	NA	TRBJ1-1	NA	TGCGCCAGCAGCCAAGATGAGGGAATCTTGGCTTTCTTT	CASSQDEGILAFF
TRBV4-1	NA	TRBJ2-2	NA	TGCGCCAGCAGCCAGGGGAATTCGAACACCGGGGAGCTGTTTTTT	CASSQGNSNTGELFF
TRBV5-8	TRBD2	TRBJ2-5	NA	TGTGCCAGCAGCTCTGGACTAGCGGGAGGAAAAGAGACCCAGTACTTC	CASSSGLAGGKETQYF
TRBV28	NA	TRBJ2-2	NA	TGTGCCACCCCTGTTGGGCCGAGCACCGGGGAGCTGTTTTTT	CATPVGPSTGELFF
TRBV27	NA	TRBJ1-2	NA	TGTGCCAGCAGTTTATGGGCAGGGGATGGCTACACCTTC	CASSLWAGDGYTF
TRBV28	TRBD2	TRBJ2-1	NA	TGTGCCAGCAGTACCCTAGCGGAGGAGTCCCACGGTGAGCAGTTCTTC	CASSTLAEESHGEQFF
TRBV5-1	NA	TRBJ1-3	NA	TGCGCCAGCAGCCACGGGGGTTCTGGAAACACCATATATTTT	CASSHGGSGNTIYF
TRBV23-1	NA	TRBJ2-1	NA	TGCGCCAGTCGACAGGACAACTCCTACAATGAGCAGTTCTTC	CASRQDNSYNEQFF
TRBV7-3	NA	TRBJ2-2	NA	TGTGCCAGCAGCTTGGGAAACACCGGGGAGCTGTTTTTT	CASSLGNTGELFF
TRBV6-2/TRBV6-3	NA	TRBJ1-2	NA	TGTGCCAGCAGTCAGGACACTTTTAATGGCTACACCTTC	CASSQDTFNGYTF
TRBV11-2	TRBD1	TRBJ2-7	NA	TGTGCCAGCAGCTTAGTAACAGGGGGCAACGAGCAGTACTTC	CASSLVTGGNEQYF
TRBV7-9	NA	TRBJ2-7	NA	TGTGCCAGCTCCTCACAGGGAAGCGAGCAGTACTTC	CASSSQGSEQYF
TRBV3-1/TRBV3-2	NA	TRBJ1-4	NA	TGTGCCAGCAGCCAAGTTCGGGGGGCGGGCGAAAAACTGTTTTTT	CASSQVRGAGEKLFF
TRBV30	NA	TRBJ2-2	NA	TGTGCCTGGATCGCAGGGGACGCTTGGGACACCGGGGAGCTGTTTTTT	CAWIAGDAWDTGELFF
TRBV10-3	NA	TRBJ2-7	NA	TGTGCCATTCGGACAGACAGCGAGCAGTACTTC	CAIRTDSEQYF
TRBV19	NA	TRBJ1-1	once	TGTGCCAGTAGGGTCGAGGACGGGGTCGTGGCTGAAGCTTTCTTT	CASRVEDGVVAEAFF
TRBV2	NA	TRBJ2-3	NA	TGTGCCAGCAGTAAACTCGCAGATACGCAGTATTTT	CASSKLADTQYF
TRBV4-1	TRBD2	TRBJ2-5	NA	TGCGCCAGCAGCCACCCACTAGCGGGAGGGCGGGAGACCCAGTACTTC	CASSHPLAGGRETQYF
TRBV18	NA	TRBJ2-5	NA	TGTGCCAGCTCACCATCAGAAGTCCAAGAGACCCAGTACTTC	CASSPSEVQETQYF
TRBV30	NA	TRBJ2-7	NA	TGTGCCTGGAGCCCCCTCGGTTCGGGAATCTACGAGCAGTACTTC	CAWSPLGSGIYEQYF
TRBV2	NA	TRBJ2-7	NA	TGTGCCAGCAGTGTGGTTCGATTCGCGTACGAGCAGTACTTC	CASSVVRFAYEQYF
TRBV30	TRBD2	TRBJ2-5	few	TGTGCCTGGAGTTCTAGCGGCCAAGAGACCCAGTACTTC	CAWSSSGQETQYF
TRBV15	NA	TRBJ2-7	NA	TGTGCCACCAGCAGGATAGGGACCTACGAGCAGTACTTC	CATSRIGTYEQYF
TRBV5-4	TRBD1	TRBJ2-2	NA	TGTGCCAGCAGCCTACAGGGGGCCACCGGGGAGCTGTTTTTT	CASSLQGATGELFF